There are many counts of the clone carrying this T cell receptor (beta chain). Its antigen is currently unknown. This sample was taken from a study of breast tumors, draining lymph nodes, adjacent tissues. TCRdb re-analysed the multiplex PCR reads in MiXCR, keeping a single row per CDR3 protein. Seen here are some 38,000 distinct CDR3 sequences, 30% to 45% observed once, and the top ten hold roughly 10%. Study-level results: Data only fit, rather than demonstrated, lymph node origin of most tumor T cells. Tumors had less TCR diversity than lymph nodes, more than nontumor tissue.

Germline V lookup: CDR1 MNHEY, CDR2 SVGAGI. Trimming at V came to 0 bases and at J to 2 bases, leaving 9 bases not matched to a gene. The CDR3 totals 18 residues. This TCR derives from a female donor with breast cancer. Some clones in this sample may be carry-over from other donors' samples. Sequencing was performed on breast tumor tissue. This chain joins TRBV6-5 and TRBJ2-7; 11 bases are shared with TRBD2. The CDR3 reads CASSYSGLAGGRPYEQYF. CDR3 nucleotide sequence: TGTGCCAGCAGTTACTCCGGGCTAGCGGGAGGTCGTCCCTACGAGCAGTACTTC.